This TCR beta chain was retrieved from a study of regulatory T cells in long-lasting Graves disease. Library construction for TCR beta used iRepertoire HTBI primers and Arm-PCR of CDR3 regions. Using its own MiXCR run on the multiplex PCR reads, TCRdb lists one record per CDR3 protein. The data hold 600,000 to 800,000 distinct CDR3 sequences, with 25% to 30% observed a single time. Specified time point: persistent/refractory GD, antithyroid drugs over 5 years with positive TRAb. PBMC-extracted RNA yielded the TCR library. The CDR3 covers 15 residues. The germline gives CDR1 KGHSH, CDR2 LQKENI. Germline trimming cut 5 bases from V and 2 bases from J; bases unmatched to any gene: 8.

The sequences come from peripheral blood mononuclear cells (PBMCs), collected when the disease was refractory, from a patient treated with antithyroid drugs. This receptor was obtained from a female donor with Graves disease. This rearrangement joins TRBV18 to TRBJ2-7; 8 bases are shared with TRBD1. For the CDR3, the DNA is TGTGCCAGCTCAACGCCAGACAGGGGTGCCTACGAGCAGTACTTC. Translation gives CASSTPDRGAYEQYF.